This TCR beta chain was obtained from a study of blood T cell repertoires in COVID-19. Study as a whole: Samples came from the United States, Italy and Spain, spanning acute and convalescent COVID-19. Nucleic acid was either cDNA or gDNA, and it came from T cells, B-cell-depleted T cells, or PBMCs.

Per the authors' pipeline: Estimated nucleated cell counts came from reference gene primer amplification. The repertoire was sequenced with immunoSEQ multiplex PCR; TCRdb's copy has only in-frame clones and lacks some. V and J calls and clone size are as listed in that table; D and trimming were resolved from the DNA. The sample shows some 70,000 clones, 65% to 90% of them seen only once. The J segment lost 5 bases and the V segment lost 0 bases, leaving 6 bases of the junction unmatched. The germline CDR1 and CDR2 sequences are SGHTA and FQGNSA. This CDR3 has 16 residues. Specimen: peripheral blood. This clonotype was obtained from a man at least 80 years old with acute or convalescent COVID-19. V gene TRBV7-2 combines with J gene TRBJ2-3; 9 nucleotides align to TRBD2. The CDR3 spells CASSLAARGGGDTQYF. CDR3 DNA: TGTGCCAGCAGCTTAGCTGCGCGGGGGGGCGGAGATACGCAGTATTTT.